A selection of T cell receptor beta chains follows, all from one sample in a study of regulatory T cells in long-lasting Graves disease. TCRdb redid the calling of the multiplex PCR reads with MiXCR, one entry per CDR3 protein. This table holds 530,000 or so distinct CDR3 sequences, approximately 13% found once. The sample was also reused in another study, on T cells in Graves' hyperthyroidism and ophthalmopathy.

The material sequenced was peripheral blood mononuclear cells (PBMCs), taken at new diagnosis, from a patient treated with antithyroid drugs. The receptor set was obtained from a man between 25 and 39 years old with Graves disease. CDR3s include the opening cysteine and the closing phenylalanine or tryptophan. Fields, in order: J gene, D gene, V gene, clone size, CDR3 DNA, CDR3 protein. A D gene is named only where the DNA matches it firmly. Not all rows give a size; the values are once, few, many and, for expanded clones, a class.

>TRBJ2-7|-|TRBV27|many
TGTGCCAGCAGTTTATCGGGGGCGCCCTTGATTTACGAGCAGTACTTC
CASSLSGAPLIYEQYF
>TRBJ2-1|-|TRBV2|many
TGTGCCAGCAGAGGGGGGACACCCTACAATGAGCAGTTCTTC
CASRGGTPYNEQFF
>TRBJ2-7|TRBD1|TRBV28|many
TGTGCCAGCAGCCCACTTCAAAGAGACAGGGGGGACGAGCAGTACTTC
CASSPLQRDRGDEQYF
>TRBJ2-2|-|TRBV20-1|many
TGCAGTGCTAGCCCCCCCCCCAATACCGGGGAGCTGTTTTTT
CSASPPPNTGELFF
>TRBJ2-1|-|TRBV2|many
TGTGCCAGCAGTGAGGACCCTAGTCGGAATGAGCAGTTCTTC
CASSEDPSRNEQFF
>TRBJ1-5|-|TRBV19|-
TGTGCCAGTAGTATAATCCGGCAGCCCCAGCATTTT
CASSIIRQPQHF
>TRBJ2-4|-|TRBV20-1|many
TGCAGTGCCGGGCCCTTAGCCAAAAACATTCAGTACTTC
CSAGPLAKNIQYF
>TRBJ2-5|TRBD2|TRBV28|many
TGTGCCAGCAGTTTGGGGGGGAGGGTACAAGAGACCCAGTACTTC
CASSLGGRVQETQYF
>TRBJ2-5|-|TRBV20-1|many
TGCAGTGTCATAAGGGGCGGAAGGTACCAAGAGACCCAGTACTTC
CSVIRGGRYQETQYF
>TRBJ1-2|-|TRBV9|many
TGTGCCAGCAGCGTTTTACAGGGTGAAGGCTACACCTTC
CASSVLQGEGYTF
>TRBJ2-3|TRBD1|TRBV12-3/TRBV12-4|many
TGTGCCAGCAGCTTCGGGACAGGGGTGAGAGATACGCAGTATTTT
CASSFGTGVRDTQYF
>TRBJ2-7|-|TRBV5-5|many
TGTGCCAGCAGCCCCCCCGGGCCCAACACCAACGAGCAGTACTTC
CASSPPGPNTNEQYF
>TRBJ2-7|TRBD2|TRBV11-2|many
TGTGCCAGCATGAGACTAGCGGGGAACTACGAGCAGTACTTC
CASMRLAGNYEQYF
>TRBJ2-5|TRBD2|TRBV29-1|many
TGCAGCGCCACCGGGACTAGCTCTGAGACCCAGTACTTC
CSATGTSSETQYF
>TRBJ2-5|TRBD2|TRBV3-1|-
TGTGCCAGCAGCCAAGTTCTAGCGGGAGGTCTGTACCAAGAGACCCAGTACTTC
CASSQVLAGGLYQETQYF
>TRBJ1-2|-|TRBV7-2|many
TGTGCCAGCAGCGTGGACGGTTATGGCTACACCTTC
CASSVDGYGYTF
>TRBJ2-1|TRBD2|TRBV10-2|few
TGCGCCAGCAGAGACTTAGCGGGAGGGCCCTCGGGAGAGCAGTTCTTC
CASRDLAGGPSGEQFF
>TRBJ2-1|TRBD2|TRBV11-2|many
TGTGCCAGCAGCTTGCGGACACTAGCGGGAGGTCTCTACAATGAGCAGTTCTTC
CASSLRTLAGGLYNEQFF
>TRBJ2-1|TRBD2|TRBV7-9|few
TGTGCCAGCAGCTTAATGGGGGAGGGTGAGCAGTTCTTC
CASSLMGEGEQFF
>TRBJ1-6|TRBD1|TRBV20-1|many
TGCAGTGCCGAAGCAGGGGGCAGAAATAATTCACCCCTCCACTTT
CSAEAGGRNNSPLHF
>TRBJ2-3|-|TRBV27|many
TGTGCCAGCAGTTTATCGTACAGTAACACAGATACGCAGTATTTT
CASSLSYSNTDTQYF
>TRBJ2-2|-|TRBV18|-
TGTGCCAGCTCACCTTTTGGGACCCTGAACACCGGGGAGCTGTTTTTT
CASSPFGTLNTGELFF
>TRBJ2-6|-|TRBV29-1|-
TGCAGCGTTTCTGTGCAGCTAGGGACCTCTGGGGCCAACGTCCTGACTTTC
CSVSVQLGTSGANVLTF
>TRBJ1-1|-|TRBV29-1|-
TGCAGCGCACCGTTGAGTAACACTGAAGCTATCTTT
CSAPLSNTEAIF
>TRBJ2-2|-|TRBV20-1|many
TGCAGTGCTAGGACCGACAGTAGAGCCGGGGAGCTGTTTTTT
CSARTDSRAGELFF
>TRBJ2-2|-|TRBV12-3/TRBV12-4|many
TGTGCCAGCAGCCTAGCATCCTTCGCGAACACCGGGGAGCTGTTTTTT
CASSLASFANTGELFF
>TRBJ1-4|TRBD1|TRBV2|-
TGTGCCAGCAGGGTAACAGGGGCCATTGGAGAAAAACTGTTTTTT
CASRVTGAIGEKLFF
>TRBJ2-5|-|TRBV29-1|-
TGCAGCGTTGAAGGACCACTAACGGAAGAGACCCAGTACTTC
CSVEGPLTEETQYF
>TRBJ2-1|-|TRBV7-9|-
TGTGCCATCAAGGGGGAGGTCGATTACAATGAGCAGTTCTTC
CAIKGEVDYNEQFF
>TRBJ2-5|-|TRBV12-3/TRBV12-4|many
TGTGCCAGCACCCTAAATGGCAAAGAGACCCAGTACTTC
CASTLNGKETQYF
>TRBJ2-7|TRBD2|TRBV12-3/TRBV12-4|-
TGTGCCAGCAGTTCCCCCCTGACTAGCGGGAGAACCTACGAGCAGTACTTC
CASSSPLTSGRTYEQYF
>TRBJ1-5|-|TRBV12-3/TRBV12-4|many
TGTGCCAGCAGTTTAGCCGGGGGAGGCGGACAGCCCCAGCATTTT
CASSLAGGGGQPQHF
>TRBJ1-1|TRBD1|TRBV6-5|many
TGTGCCAGCAGTTACCCTAAAGCGGGCAGGGGGCTCTCTGAAGCTTTCTTT
CASSYPKAGRGLSEAFF
>TRBJ2-3|-|TRBV4-1|many
TGCGCCAGCAGCCAAGGGACTACATCAGATACGCAGTATTTT
CASSQGTTSDTQYF
>TRBJ2-3|-|TRBV11-3|many
TGTGCCAGCAGCCTCCGAGACGACACGCAGTATTTT
CASSLRDDTQYF
>TRBJ1-2|-|TRBV12-3/TRBV12-4|many
TGTGCCAGCAGTTTTCGCCAGTACGGCTATGGCTACACCTTC
CASSFRQYGYGYTF